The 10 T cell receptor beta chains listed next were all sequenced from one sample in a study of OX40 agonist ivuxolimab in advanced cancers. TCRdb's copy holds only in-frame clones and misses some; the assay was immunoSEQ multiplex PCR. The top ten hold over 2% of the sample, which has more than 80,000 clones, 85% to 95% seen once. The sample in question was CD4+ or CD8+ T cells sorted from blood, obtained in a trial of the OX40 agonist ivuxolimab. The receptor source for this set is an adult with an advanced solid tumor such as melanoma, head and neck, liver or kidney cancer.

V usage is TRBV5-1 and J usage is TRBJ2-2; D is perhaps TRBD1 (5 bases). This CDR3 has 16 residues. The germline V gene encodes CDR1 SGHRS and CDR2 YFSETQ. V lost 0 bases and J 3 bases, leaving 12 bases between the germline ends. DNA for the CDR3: TGCGCCAGCAGCTTGGAGGGGCTCCCAGACACCGGGGAGCTGTTTTTT. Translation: CASSLEGLPDTGELFF.

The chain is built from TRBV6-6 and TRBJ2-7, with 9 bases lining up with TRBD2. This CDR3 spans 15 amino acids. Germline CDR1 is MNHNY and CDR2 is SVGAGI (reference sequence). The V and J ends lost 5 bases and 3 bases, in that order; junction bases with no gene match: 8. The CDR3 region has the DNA TGTGCCAGCAGTACCCGGGGACTAGCCAGCTACGAGCAGTACTTC. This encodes CASSTRGLASYEQYF.

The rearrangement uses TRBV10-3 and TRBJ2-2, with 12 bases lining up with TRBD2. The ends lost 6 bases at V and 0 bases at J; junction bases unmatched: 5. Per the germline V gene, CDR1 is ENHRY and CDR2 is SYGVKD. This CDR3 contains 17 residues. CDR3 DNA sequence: TGTGCCATCAGACTGACTAGCGGGAGACCGAACACCGGGGAGCTGTTTTTT. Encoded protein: CAIRLTSGRPNTGELFF.

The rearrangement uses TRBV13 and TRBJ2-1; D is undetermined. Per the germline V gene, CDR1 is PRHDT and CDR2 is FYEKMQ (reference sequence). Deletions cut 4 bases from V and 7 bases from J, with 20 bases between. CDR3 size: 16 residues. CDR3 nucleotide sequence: TGTGCCAGCAGCTCAGGTCGAGGCTGGACGCCGAATGAGCAGTTCTTC. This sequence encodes CASSSGRGWTPNEQFF.

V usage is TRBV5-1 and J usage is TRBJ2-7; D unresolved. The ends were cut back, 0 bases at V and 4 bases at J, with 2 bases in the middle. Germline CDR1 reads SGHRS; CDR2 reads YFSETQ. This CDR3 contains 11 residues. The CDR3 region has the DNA TGCGCCAGCAGCTTGGGTTACGAGCAGTACTTC. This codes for CASSLGYEQYF.

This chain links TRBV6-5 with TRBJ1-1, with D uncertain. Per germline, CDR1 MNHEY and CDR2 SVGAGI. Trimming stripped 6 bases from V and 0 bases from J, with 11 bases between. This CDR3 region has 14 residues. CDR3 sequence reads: CASRSPSLNTEAFF. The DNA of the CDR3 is TGTGCCAGCAGATCCCCGTCGCTGAACACTGAAGCTTTCTTT.

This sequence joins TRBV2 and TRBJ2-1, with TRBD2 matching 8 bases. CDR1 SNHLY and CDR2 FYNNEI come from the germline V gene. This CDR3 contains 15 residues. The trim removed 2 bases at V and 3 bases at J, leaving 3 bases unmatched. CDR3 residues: CASSETSGNYNEQFF. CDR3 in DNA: TGTGCCAGCAGTGAAACTAGCGGAAACTACAATGAGCAGTTCTTC.

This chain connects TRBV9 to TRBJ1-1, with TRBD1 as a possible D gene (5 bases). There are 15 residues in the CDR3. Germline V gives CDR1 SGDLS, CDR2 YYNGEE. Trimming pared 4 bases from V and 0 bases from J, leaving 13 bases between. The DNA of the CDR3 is TGTGCCAGCAGCTCCCACGGGGCTCTGAACACTGAAGCTTTCTTT. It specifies CASSSHGALNTEAFF.

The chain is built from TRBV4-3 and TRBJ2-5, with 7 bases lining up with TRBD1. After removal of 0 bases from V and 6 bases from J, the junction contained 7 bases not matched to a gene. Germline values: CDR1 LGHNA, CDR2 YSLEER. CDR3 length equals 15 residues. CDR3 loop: CASSQDAQGRKTQYF. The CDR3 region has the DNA TGCGCCAGCAGCCAAGACGCACAGGGGAGAAAGACCCAGTACTTC.

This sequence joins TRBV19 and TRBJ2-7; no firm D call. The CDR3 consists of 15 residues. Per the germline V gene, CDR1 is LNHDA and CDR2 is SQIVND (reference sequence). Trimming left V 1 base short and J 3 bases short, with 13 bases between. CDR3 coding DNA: TGTGCCAGTAGTATAGGGAGACGAGACGGCTACGAGCAGTACTTC. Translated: CASSIGRRDGYEQYF.